This record looks at one T cell receptor (beta chain) sequence and its context. The sample is drawn from a study of shared clonotypes between healthy human individuals. CDR3 length: 15 amino acids. Trimming removed 1 base at V and 9 bases at J, with 16 bases between. Germline CDR1 reads SGHVS; CDR2 reads FQNEAQ. CD45RO-negative CD8 cells positively selected for CCR7 made up the naive population, which excluded terminally differentiated effector memory CD45RA+ cells. Sorted-subset replicate PCRs used about 200 ng of genomic DNA. This amount corresponded to some 32,000 T cell genomes. In the source study's methods: Junction-only immunoSEQ data arrived without quality scores, meaning filtering differed. Assay used: immunoSEQ multiplex PCR; TCRdb lists only in-frame clones, some missing. From that table come the V and J calls and clone size; the DNA was used to work out D and trimming. The data contain about 2,100,000 clones, approximately 94% of them singletons.

This receptor was taken from a man aged 18 to 35 in good health. Some clones in this sample may be carry-over from other donors' samples. The specimen sequenced was naive CD8+ T cells from PBMCs. This chain uses TRBV7-8 with TRBJ2-1; D might be TRBD2 (6 bases). Written as DNA, the CDR3 is TGTGCCAGCAGCTTAGGGACGATACTGGGGGGTGAGCAGTTCTTC. It specifies CASSLGTILGGEQFF.